This is a list of T cell receptor beta chains from one sample in a study of blood T cell repertoires in COVID-19. Assay: immunoSEQ multiplex PCR; the TCRdb copy retains only in-frame clones and omits some. Of some 80,000 clones in the sample, around nine tenths were seen once. The sequenced sample was peripheral blood. These receptors all stem from a human donor in a cohort sampled during active COVID-19. The CDR3 runs from the conserved cysteine through the conserved F or W. Each record gives: D gene, J gene, CDR3 length, V gene, clone size, CDR3 DNA, CDR3 protein. D genes are given only for firm matches. Not all rows give a size; the values are once, few, many and, for expanded clones, a class.

>TRBD2|TRBJ2-1|16|TRBV3-1/TRBV3-2|.
TGTGCCAGCAGCCCCCGAGCAGCCGGGACTAGCAATGAGCAGTTCTTC
CASSPRAAGTSNEQFF
>.|TRBJ2-1|17|TRBV2|.
TGTGCCAGCAGCCCTAGGGGGTGGACTGGCCCCCTCAATGAGCAGTTCTTC
CASSPRGWTGPLNEQFF
>.|TRBJ2-7|13|TRBV7-9|few
TGTGCCAGCAGCCAGGGGGGCTCCTACGAGCAGTACTTC
CASSQGGSYEQYF
>TRBD1|TRBJ2-5|17|TRBV5-1|.
TGCGCCAGCAGCTTGGCCGCACTAACAGGGGGCCAAGAGACCCAGTACTTC
CASSLAALTGGQETQYF
>.|TRBJ2-1|12|TRBV7-2|.
TGTGCCAGCAGCTTATCTAACAATGAGCAGTTCTTC
CASSLSNNEQFF
>.|TRBJ1-6|15|TRBV6-1|.
TGTGCCAGCAGTGAACCCAAGGGGGTGAATTCACCCCTCCACTTT
CASSEPKGVNSPLHF
>TRBD2|TRBJ2-7|17|TRBV3-1/TRBV3-2|.
TGTGCCAGCAGCCGGGGGACTAGCGGGAGTGTCCCCTACGAGCAGTACTTC
CASSRGTSGSVPYEQYF
>TRBD1|TRBJ2-6|16|TRBV2|.
TGTGCCAGCAGGCGGGCGCAGGGGGCGCGGGCCAACGTCCTGACTTTC
CASRRAQGARANVLTF
>.|TRBJ1-6|15|TRBV19|once
TGTGCCAGTACCGAGGAGGCCTACTATAATTCACCCCTCCACTTT
CASTEEAYYNSPLHF
>.|TRBJ1-1|11|TRBV7-6|.
TGTGCCAGCAGCTTCGGAAGGGGAGCTTTCTTT
CASSFGRGAFF
>TRBD1|TRBJ2-1|13|TRBV10-3|.
TGTGCCATCACTATGACAGGGGGCGATGAGCAGTTCTTC
CAITMTGGDEQFF
>.|TRBJ1-5|14|TRBV6-1|.
TGTGCCAGCCGTGATGGGGGCGCAAATCAGCCCCAGCATTTT
CASRDGGANQPQHF
>TRBD2|TRBJ2-1|16|TRBV14|once
TGTGCCAGCAGCCAAGACGCGGGGGGCTGGAGGAATGAGCAGTTCTTC
CASSQDAGGWRNEQFF
>.|TRBJ2-2|14|TRBV6-5|.
TGTGCCAGCAGTTTCGACAGGAACACCGGGGAGCTGTTTTTT
CASSFDRNTGELFF
>TRBD1|TRBJ2-6|17|TRBV7-3|.
TGTGCCAGCAGCTTAAGCGGGACAGGGTCTGGGGCCAACGTCCTGACTTTC
CASSLSGTGSGANVLTF
>.|TRBJ1-6|15|TRBV5-1|.
TGCGCCAGCAGCTTGGCCGGGACTCCTAATTCACCCCTCCACTTT
CASSLAGTPNSPLHF
>.|TRBJ2-7|14|TRBV9|.
TGTGCCAGCAGCGTAGTGGAGGGAGGAGGAGAGCAGTACTTC
CASSVVEGGGEQYF
>.|TRBJ1-2|13|TRBV15|once
TGTGCCACCAGCAGAGATCAGGTCTATGGCTACACCTTC
CATSRDQVYGYTF
>TRBD1|TRBJ1-1|14|TRBV10-1|.
TGCGCCAGCAGTGCGGACAGGGTTCGAACTGAAGCTTTCTTT
CASSADRVRTEAFF
>TRBD2|TRBJ2-7|17|TRBV28|.
TGTGCCAGCAGAGCCGATCGATCTAGCGGGAACTCCTACGAGCAGTACTTC
CASRADRSSGNSYEQYF
>.|TRBJ2-7|12|TRBV5-4|.
TGTGCCAGCAGCTCGGACAGACGCGAGCAGTACTTC
CASSSDRREQYF
>.|TRBJ2-1|11|TRBV2|.
TGTGCCAGCAGCGCCCGGAGTGAGCAGTTCTTC
CASSARSEQFF
>.|TRBJ1-2|14|TRBV18|.
TGTGCCAGCTCACCACCAGCTGACAGCCTGGGCTACACCTTC
CASSPPADSLGYTF
>TRBD2|TRBJ2-1|16|TRBV5-4|.
TGTGCCAGCAGCTTGGCCGGCGCTAGCGGGAGAGAGGAGCAGTTCTTC
CASSLAGASGREEQFF
>.|TRBJ2-1|16|TRBV9|.
TGTGCCAGCAGCGTAGCTGCGCGAAGCTCCTACAATGAGCAGTTCTTC
CASSVAARSSYNEQFF
>TRBD1|TRBJ1-4|15|TRBV6-6|.
TGTGCCAGCAGTTGGGACAGGGGGCGCGGTGAAAAACTGTTTTTT
CASSWDRGRGEKLFF
>.|TRBJ2-1|13|TRBV9|.
TGTGCCAGCAGCGTAGGACACTACAATGAGCAGTTCTTC
CASSVGHYNEQFF
>.|TRBJ2-4|15|TRBV6-5|.
TGTGCCAGCAGTTACAAGGGGTTAGCCAAAAACATTCAGTACTTC
CASSYKGLAKNIQYF
>TRBD1|TRBJ1-1|14|TRBV5-1|.
TGCGCCAGCAGAAAACAGGGGGCGAACACTGAAGCTTTCTTT
CASRKQGANTEAFF
>TRBD1|TRBJ2-2|16|TRBV6-6|.
TGTGCCAGCAGTTACCCCCCAGGGGGCGCCTCCGGGGAGCTGTTTTTT
CASSYPPGGASGELFF
>TRBD1|TRBJ1-5|15|TRBV19|.
TGTGCCAGTAGACGGGACAGGGGAAGCAATCAGCCCCAGCATTTT
CASRRDRGSNQPQHF